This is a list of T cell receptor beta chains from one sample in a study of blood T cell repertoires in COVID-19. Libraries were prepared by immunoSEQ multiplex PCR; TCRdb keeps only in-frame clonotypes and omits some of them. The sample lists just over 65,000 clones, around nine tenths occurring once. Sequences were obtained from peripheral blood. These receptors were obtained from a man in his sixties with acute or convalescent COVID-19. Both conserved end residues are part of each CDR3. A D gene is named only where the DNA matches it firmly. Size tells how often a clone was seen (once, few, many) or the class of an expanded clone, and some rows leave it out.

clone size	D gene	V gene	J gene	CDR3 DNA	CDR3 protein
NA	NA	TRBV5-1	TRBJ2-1	TGCGCCAGCAGCTTGGCCCCAGGACAGTTAAATGAGCAGTTCTTC	CASSLAPGQLNEQFF
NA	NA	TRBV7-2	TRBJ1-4	TGTGCCAGCAGCCCCTGGACGGGATCTAATGAAAAACTGTTTTTT	CASSPWTGSNEKLFF
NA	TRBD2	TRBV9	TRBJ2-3	TGTGCCAGCAGCCTAGGACTAGCGGGGGCCCAGCGGGGTACGCAGTATTTT	CASSLGLAGAQRGTQYF
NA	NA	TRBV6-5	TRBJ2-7	TGTGCCAGCAGTTATCTCCCAGGGGACTCCTACGAGCAGTACTTC	CASSYLPGDSYEQYF
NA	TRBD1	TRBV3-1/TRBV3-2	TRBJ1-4	TGTGCCAGCAGTCCCGACAGGGCGTCCGGAAAACTGTTTTTT	CASSPDRASGKLFF
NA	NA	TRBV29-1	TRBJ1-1	TGCAGCGCCAGTTTGCCCCGCACAGGGAGGGCCACTGAAGCTTTCTTT	CSASLPRTGRATEAFF
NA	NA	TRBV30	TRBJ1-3	TGTGCCTGGAGTATGGTGGGGGGCTCTGGAAACACCATATATTTT	CAWSMVGGSGNTIYF
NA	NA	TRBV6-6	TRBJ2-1	TGTGCCAGCAGTTACGGGGGCGTCTACAATGAGCAGTTCTTC	CASSYGGVYNEQFF
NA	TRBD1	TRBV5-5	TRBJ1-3	TGTGCCAGCAGCCTCCGGGACAGGGGTTTAATCTCTGGAAACACCATATATTTT	CASSLRDRGLISGNTIYF
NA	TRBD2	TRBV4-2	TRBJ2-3	TGTGCCAGCAGCCAGACTAGCCGCACAGATACGCAGTATTTT	CASSQTSRTDTQYF
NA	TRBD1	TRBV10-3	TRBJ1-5	TGTGCCATCAGTCGGGGACAGGGGAATAATCAGCCCCAGCATTTT	CAISRGQGNNQPQHF
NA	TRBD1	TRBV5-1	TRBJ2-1	TGCGCCAGCAGCTTGGTGACAGGGGGCATCGATGAGCAGTTCTTC	CASSLVTGGIDEQFF
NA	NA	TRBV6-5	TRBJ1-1	TGTGCCAGCAGCCAAGCGCCGGCGGGATACACTGAAGCTTTCTTT	CASSQAPAGYTEAFF
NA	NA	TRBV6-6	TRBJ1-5	TGTGCCAGCAGTTTCCGGGACATTGATAGCAATCAGCCCCAGCATTTT	CASSFRDIDSNQPQHF
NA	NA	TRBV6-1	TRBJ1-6	TGTGCCAGCAGTGAAGGGTGGAGTCGGGGGTTTTCACCCCTCCACTTT	CASSEGWSRGFSPLHF
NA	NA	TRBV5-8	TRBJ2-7	TGTGCCAGCAGCCTGTGGGGTCGGGGCGAGCAGTACTTC	CASSLWGRGEQYF
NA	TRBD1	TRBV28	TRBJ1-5	TGTGCCAGCAGGGCAGGTGGACAGGGCGGAGGTCAGCCCCAGCATTTT	CASRAGGQGGGQPQHF
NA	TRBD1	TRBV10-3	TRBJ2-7	TGTGCCATCAGTGAGTCAGGAACAGGGGTTCCCTACGAGCAGTACTTC	CAISESGTGVPYEQYF
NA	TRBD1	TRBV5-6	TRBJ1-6	TGTGCCAGCAGCTTGGGACAGGGACAGGGCGAAACCCCCCTCCACTTT	CASSLGQGQGETPLHF
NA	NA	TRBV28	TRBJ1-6	TGTGCCAGCAGACAGAAACCGAACCCTAATTCACCCCTCCACTTT	CASRQKPNPNSPLHF
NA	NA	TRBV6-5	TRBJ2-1	TGTGCCAGCAGTTATACAGGCCTCGAGAATGAGCAGTTCTTC	CASSYTGLENEQFF
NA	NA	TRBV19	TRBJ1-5	TGTGCCAGTACACAGGAGTACAATCAGCCCCAGCATTTT	CASTQEYNQPQHF
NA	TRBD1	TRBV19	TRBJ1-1	TGTGCCAGTAGTACCCAACAGGGGGCTGAAGCTTTCTTT	CASSTQQGAEAFF
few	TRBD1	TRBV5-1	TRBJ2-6	TGCGCCAGCAGCCCGGGACAGCTCTCTGGGGCCAACGTCCTGACTTTC	CASSPGQLSGANVLTF
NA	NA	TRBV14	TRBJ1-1	TGTGCCAGCAGCTTCCCCAGGGCCACTGAAGCTTTCTTT	CASSFPRATEAFF
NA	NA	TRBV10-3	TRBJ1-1	TGTGCCATCTCGGGGGACACTGAAGCTTTCTTT	CAISGDTEAFF
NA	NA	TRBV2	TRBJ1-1	TGTGCCAGCAAGGCCTTTGGGGCCGTAGACACTGAAGCTTTCTTT	CASKAFGAVDTEAFF
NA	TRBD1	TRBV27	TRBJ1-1	TGTGCCAGCAGACGTCGGGACAGTCCCTTTGAAGCTTTCTTT	CASRRRDSPFEAFF
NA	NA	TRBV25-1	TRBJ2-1	TGTGCCAGCAGTGGTAGTAAATACAATGAGCAGTTCTTC	CASSGSKYNEQFF
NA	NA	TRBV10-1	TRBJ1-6	TGCGCCAGCAGTGATGGCAGGGTAAACTCACCCCTCCACTTT	CASSDGRVNSPLHF
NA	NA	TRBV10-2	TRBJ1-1	TGCGCCAGCAGTGAAGGCGGGAAAGCTTTCTTT	CASSEGGKAFF
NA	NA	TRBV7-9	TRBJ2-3	TGTGCCAGCAGCTTAGGGCTGAGCACAGATACGCAGTATTTT	CASSLGLSTDTQYF
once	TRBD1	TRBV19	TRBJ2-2	TGTGCCAGTCGCGGACAGGTGGGCGGGGAGCTGTTTTTT	CASRGQVGGELFF
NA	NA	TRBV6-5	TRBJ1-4	TGTGCCAGCAGTTACAGAGGGATTAATGAAAAACTGTTTTTT	CASSYRGINEKLFF
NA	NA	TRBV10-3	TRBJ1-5	TGTGCCATCACTCCGGGGGGCAGGGTTCCCCAGCATTTT	CAITPGGRVPQHF
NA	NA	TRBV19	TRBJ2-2	TGTGCCAGTATTCATTTCGCAGGGTCGGGCACCGGGGAGCTGTTTTTT	CASIHFAGSGTGELFF
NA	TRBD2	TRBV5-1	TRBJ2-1	TGCGCCAGCAGCCCTACGACTAGCGGGGTGCCCCACAATGAGCAGTTCTTC	CASSPTTSGVPHNEQFF
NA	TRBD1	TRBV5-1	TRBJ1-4	TGCGCCAGCAGCGACGGACAGGGCACAACTAATGAAAAACTGTTTTTT	CASSDGQGTTNEKLFF
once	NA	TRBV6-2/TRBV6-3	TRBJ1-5	TGTGCCAGCAGTATGATGGGAACGGAGGGACAGCCCCAGCATTTT	CASSMMGTEGQPQHF
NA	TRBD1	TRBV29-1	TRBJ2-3	TGCAGCGTTAAGAAGACAGGGTTAAGGAGCCTTAGCACAGATACGCAGTATTTT	CSVKKTGLRSLSTDTQYF
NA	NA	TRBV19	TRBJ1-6	TGTGCCAGTAAGGCTGGGCTCTATAATTCACCCCTCCACTTT	CASKAGLYNSPLHF
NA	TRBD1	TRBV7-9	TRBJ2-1	TGTGCCAGCAGCGGGCCGGGACAGTACAATGAGCAGTTCTTC	CASSGPGQYNEQFF
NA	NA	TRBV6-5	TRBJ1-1	TGTGCCAGCAGCCAAACAGAAAAGCTGAACACTGAAGCTTTCTTT	CASSQTEKLNTEAFF
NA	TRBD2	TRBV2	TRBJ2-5	TGTGCCAGCCTACGGACTAGCGGGGAAGAGACCCAGTACTTC	CASLRTSGEETQYF
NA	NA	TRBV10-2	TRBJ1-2	TGCGCCAGCAGTGACCCTGGGGCGGTTTCTAACTATGGCTACACCTTC	CASSDPGAVSNYGYTF
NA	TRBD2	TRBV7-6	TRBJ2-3	TGTGCCAGCAGCCCCGGGACTAGCGGGGTCACAGATACGCAGTATTTT	CASSPGTSGVTDTQYF
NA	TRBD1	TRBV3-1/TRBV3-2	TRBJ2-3	TGTGCCAGCAGCCAAGGGGTGGGCACAGGGGTAACAGATACGCAGTATTTT	CASSQGVGTGVTDTQYF
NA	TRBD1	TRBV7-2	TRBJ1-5	TGTGCCAGCAGCTTAACAGGGGCAGTCAATCAGCCCCAGCATTTT	CASSLTGAVNQPQHF